Many counts were recorded for the clone carrying this T cell receptor beta chain. Antigen unknown. Sample time point: patch test 1, 2 weeks after DPC sensitization. The treatment here: therapeutic diphenylcyclopropenone sensitization with weekly scalp DPC. Unfractionated whole blood was the source from which total RNA was extracted. The entry originates in a study of human T cells and chemical hapten exposure. Findings of the study overall: Compared to controls, expanded TCRs made significantly more large clusters of similar CDR3s.

TCRdb re-called the RACE reads through MiXCR, storing one row per CDR3 protein. This sample has under 40,000 distinct CDR3 sequences, with about 6.3% found just once. The TCR comes from a woman in her 30s with alopecia areata. Some clones in this sample may be carry-over from other donors' samples. Sequencing used whole blood, obtained in connection with sensitization to the hapten diphenylcyclopropenone (DPC).

The CDR3 DNA reads as TGTGCCAGCAGTCCAACGGGTAGCGGGGTCCAAGAGACCCAGTACTTC. Translating it yields CASSPTGSGVQETQYF. The chain is built from TRBV28 and TRBJ2-5, with 8 bases aligning to TRBD2. Per the germline V gene, CDR1 is MDHEN and CDR2 is SYDVKM. V lost 5 bases and J lost 1; bases outside the gene matches: 9. This CDR3 is built from 16 residues.